This entry features one T cell receptor (beta chain) sequence. The data are from a study of blood T cell repertoires in COVID-19. Study background: PBMCs, B-cell-depleted T cells, or T cells were the source of the cDNA or gDNA that made up the material.

The CDR3 sequence is 17 residues long. Germline loops: CDR1 SEHNR, CDR2 FQNEAQ (reference sequence). Trimming stripped 5 bases from V and 3 bases from J, with 22 bases between. Using immunoSEQ multiplex PCR, the repertoire was profiled, and TCRdb retains in-frame clones only, with some absent. The table includes more than 300,000 clones, approximately 90% detected once. The rearrangement links TRBV7-9 to TRBJ1-2; D remains unclear. What was sequenced was PBMCs or T cells enriched from blood (not recorded which). This receptor was identified in a woman aged 18 to 35 who had recovered from COVID-19. The CDR3 is CASSPSKLSEYYYGYTF. Here the CDR3 DNA reads TGTGCCAGCAGCCCCTCGAAGTTGAGTGAGTACTACTATGGCTACACCTTC.